This TCR beta chain derives from a study of cytomegalovirus exposure and HLA in healthy donors. For the study at large: Earlier, almost 120 million unique TCR beta sequences were recovered from about 200 million T cells by an analysis. General observations from the study: Later work associated 16,951 TCR beta sequences with HLA alleles at 0.05 false discovery rate.

In regard to this clone: Its target is unknown.

This PCR relied on a set of 60 Vbeta primers and 13 Jbeta primers. Original analysis: In a later analysis, the count reached some 88 million unique TCR beta chains, with around 10 million shared. Assay used: immunoSEQ multiplex PCR; TCRdb lists only in-frame clones, some missing. V, J and clone size are taken as reported in that table, and D and trimming were inferred from the DNA itself. Here the sample spans 250,000 to 350,000 clones, about four fifths being singletons. Donors consisted of healthy bone marrow donors. The clonotype originates from a girl between 2 and 10 years old in good health and CMV-seronegative. Sequenced sample: PBMCs.

CDR3 nucleotides: TGCAGTGCTATAGAAGAGACCCAGTACTTC. It yields the protein CSAIEETQYF. The rearrangement joins TRBV20-1 to TRBJ2-5, with D hard to call. This CDR3 spans 10 amino acids. The V gene lost 4 bases and the J gene lost 3 bases, with 3 bases spanning the gap. The germline gives CDR1 DFQATT, CDR2 SNEGSKA (reference sequence).